The 5 T cell receptor beta chains reported below all come from one sample, sequenced in a study of blood T cell repertoires in COVID-19. Profiled with immunoSEQ multiplex PCR; TCRdb holds only in-frame clones, not every one. The sample carries some 130,000 clones, 86% recorded once. Sequencing was performed on PBMCs or T cells enriched from blood (not recorded which). All receptors come from a woman between 50 and 59 years old who had recovered from COVID-19.

The J gene is TRBJ1-5, the V gene TRBV30; TRBD1 might be the D (5 bases). CDR1 is GTSNPN, CDR2 SVGIG, per germline (reference sequence). CDR3 length equals 13 residues. V shed 0 bases and J shed 5 bases, with 8 bases lying between them. The CDR3 coding sequence is TGTGCCTGGAGTGTAGGAGGGGATCAGCCCCAGCATTTT. This encodes CAWSVGGDQPQHF.

The DNA for the CDR3 is TGTGCCAGCAGCTCGCGGGGGACAGGGGACGAGCAGTACTTC. Amino acids: CASSSRGTGDEQYF. The V call is TRBV11-2, the J call TRBJ2-7; 10 bases fit TRBD1. V lost 4 bases, J lost 5 bases, and 5 bases stayed unmatched. This CDR3 comprises 14 residues. Germline V gives CDR1 SGHAT, CDR2 FQNNGV.

V usage is TRBV19 and J usage is TRBJ2-7, with D maybe TRBD1 (7 bases). Trimming pared 3 bases from V and 2 bases from J, leaving 14 bases between. The CDR3 extends over 15 amino acids. Germline V CDR1 and CDR2: LNHDA, SQIVND (reference sequence). As DNA, the CDR3 is TGTGCCAGTAGTATTGCAGGGGGGACCCCCTACGAGCAGTACTTC. It yields the protein CASSIAGGTPYEQYF.

V usage is TRBV6-5 and J usage is TRBJ1-6; 7 positions agree with TRBD1. CDR3 size: 15 residues. Trimming cost V 0 bases and J 10 bases; bases outside gene matches: 6. Germline assignment: CDR1 MNHEY and CDR2 SVGAGI. DNA for the CDR3: TGTGCCAGCAGTTACTCACTCAGGGGGGACTCACCCCTCCACTTT. This codes for CASSYSLRGDSPLHF.

V gene TRBV9 combines with J gene TRBJ1-6, with D tentatively TRBD1 (5 bases). Germline V gene sequence: CDR1 SGDLS, CDR2 YYNGEE. V lost 2 bases and J lost 0, with 6 bases in between. This CDR3 has 15 residues. The CDR3 DNA follows: TGTGCCAGCAGCGTGGGGGGCTCCTATAATTCACCCCTCCACTTT. Its protein product is CASSVGGSYNSPLHF.